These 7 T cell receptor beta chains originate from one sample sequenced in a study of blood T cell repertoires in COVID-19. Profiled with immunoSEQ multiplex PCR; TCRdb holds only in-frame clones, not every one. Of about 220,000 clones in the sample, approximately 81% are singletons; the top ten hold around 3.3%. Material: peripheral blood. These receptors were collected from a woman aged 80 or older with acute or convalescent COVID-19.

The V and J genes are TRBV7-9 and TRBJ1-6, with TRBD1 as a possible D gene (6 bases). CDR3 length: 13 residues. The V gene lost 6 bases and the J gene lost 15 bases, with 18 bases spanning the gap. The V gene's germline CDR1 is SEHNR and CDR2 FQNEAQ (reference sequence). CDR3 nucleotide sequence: TGTGCCAGCAGTTTAACAGGGTTTCCACTCCTCCACTTT. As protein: CASSLTGFPLLHF.

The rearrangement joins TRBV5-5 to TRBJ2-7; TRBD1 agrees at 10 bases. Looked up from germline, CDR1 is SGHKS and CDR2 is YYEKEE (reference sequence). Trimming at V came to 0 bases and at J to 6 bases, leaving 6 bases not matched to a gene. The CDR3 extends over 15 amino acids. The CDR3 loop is CASSLVGTGVGEQYF. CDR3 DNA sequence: TGTGCCAGCAGCTTGGTCGGGACAGGGGTGGGCGAGCAGTACTTC. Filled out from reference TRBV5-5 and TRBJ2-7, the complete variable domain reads DAGVTQSPTHLIKTRGQQVTLRCSPISGHKSVSWYQQVLGQGPQFIFQYYEKEERGRGNFPDRFSARQFPNYSSELNVNALLLGDSALYLCASSLVGTGVGEQYFGPGTRLTVT.

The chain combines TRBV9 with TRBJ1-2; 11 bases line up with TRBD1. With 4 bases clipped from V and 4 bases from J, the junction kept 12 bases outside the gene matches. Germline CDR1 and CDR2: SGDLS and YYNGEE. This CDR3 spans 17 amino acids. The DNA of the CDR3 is TGTGCCAGCAGCCCACGGACAGGGGGCTCAGGGGCCTATGGCTACACCTTC. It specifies CASSPRTGGSGAYGYTF.

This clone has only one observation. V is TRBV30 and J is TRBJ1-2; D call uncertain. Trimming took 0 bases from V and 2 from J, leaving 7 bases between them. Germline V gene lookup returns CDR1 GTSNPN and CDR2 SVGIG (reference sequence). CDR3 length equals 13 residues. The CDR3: CAWSVTANYGYTF. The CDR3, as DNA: TGTGCCTGGAGTGTAACAGCCAACTATGGCTACACCTTC.

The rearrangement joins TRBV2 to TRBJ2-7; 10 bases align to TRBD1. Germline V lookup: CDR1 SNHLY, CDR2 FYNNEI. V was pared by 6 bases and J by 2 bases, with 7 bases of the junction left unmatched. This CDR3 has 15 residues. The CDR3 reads CASRADRGGTYEQYF. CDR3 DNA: TGTGCCAGCAGGGCGGACAGGGGGGGTACCTACGAGCAGTACTTC. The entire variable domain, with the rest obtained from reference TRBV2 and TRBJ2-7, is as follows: EPEVTQTPSHQVTQMGQEVILRCVPISNHLYFYWYRQILGQKVEFLVSFYNNEISEKSEIFDDQFSVERPDGSNFTLKIRSTKLEDSAMYFCASRADRGGTYEQYFGPGTRLTVT.

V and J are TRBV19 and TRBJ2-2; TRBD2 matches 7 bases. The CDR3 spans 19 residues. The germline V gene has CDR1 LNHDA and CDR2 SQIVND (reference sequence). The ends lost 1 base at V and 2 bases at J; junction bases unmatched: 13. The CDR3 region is CASSIASWGGGRNTGELFF. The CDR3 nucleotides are TGTGCCAGTAGTATAGCAAGCTGGGGCGGGGGACGTAACACCGGGGAGCTGTTTTTT.

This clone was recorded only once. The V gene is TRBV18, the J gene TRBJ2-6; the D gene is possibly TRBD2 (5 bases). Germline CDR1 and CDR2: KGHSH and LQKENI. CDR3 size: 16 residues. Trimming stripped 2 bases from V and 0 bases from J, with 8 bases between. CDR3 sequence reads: CASSPTEASGANVLTF. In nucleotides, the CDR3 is TGTGCCAGCTCACCAACGGAGGCCTCTGGGGCCAACGTCCTGACTTTC.